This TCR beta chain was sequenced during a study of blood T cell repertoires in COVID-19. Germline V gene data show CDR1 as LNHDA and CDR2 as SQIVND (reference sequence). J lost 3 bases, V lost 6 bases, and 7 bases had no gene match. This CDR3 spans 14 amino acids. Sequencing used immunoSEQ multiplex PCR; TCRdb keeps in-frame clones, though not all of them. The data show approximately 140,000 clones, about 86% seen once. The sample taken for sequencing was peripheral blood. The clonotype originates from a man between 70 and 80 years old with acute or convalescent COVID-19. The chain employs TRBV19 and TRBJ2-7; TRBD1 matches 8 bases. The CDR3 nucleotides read TGTGCCAGTAGGTCGGGGACAGGAGTCTACGAGCAGTACTTC. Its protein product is CASRSGTGVYEQYF.